Given below is one T cell receptor beta chain in context. Assay used: immunoSEQ multiplex PCR; TCRdb lists only in-frame clones, some missing. The top ten clones hold 10% to 15% of a sample with fewer than 600,000 clones, 79% of them seen once. Trimming left V 3 bases short and J 4 bases short, with 16 bases between. The length of the CDR3 is 15 residues. Per the germline V gene, CDR1 is LNHDA and CDR2 is SQIVND (reference sequence). This sample is drawn from a study of shared clonotypes between healthy human individuals. The gene calls are TRBV19 and TRBJ2-7; tentatively, D is TRBD1 or TRBD2 (6 bases each). This receptor was obtained from a middle-aged woman in good health. Some clones in this sample may be carry-over from other donors' samples. The source material was PBMCs. The DNA of the CDR3 is TGTGCCAGTAGTATTCACCGGGGGCATGGGTACGAGCAGTACTTC. This sequence encodes CASSIHRGHGYEQYF.